Presented here are 14 T cell receptor beta chains from one specimen sequenced in a study of shared clonotypes between healthy human individuals. TCRdb's table, derived via immunoSEQ multiplex PCR, lists solely in-frame clones and lacks some. The sample contains 1.6 million or so clones, approximately 98.5% of which appear only once. Sequenced input: naive CD4+ T cells sorted from blood. Subset denoted: CD45RA+ positively selected. These receptors were collected from a man aged 25-45 years in good health.

The chain combines TRBV7-9 with TRBJ2-1, with 7 bases aligning to TRBD2. The length of the CDR3 is 17 residues. V was pared by 1 base and J by 3 bases, with 9 bases of the junction left unmatched. The germline V gene encodes CDR1 SEHNR and CDR2 FQNEAQ (reference sequence). The CDR3 DNA follows: TGTGCCAGCAGCTTAGTTCTCGGCGCGGGAGACTACAATGAGCAGTTCTTC. This codes for CASSLVLGAGDYNEQFF.

This clone is a singleton in its sample. The V call is TRBV28, the J call TRBJ2-7; 12 bases align to TRBD2. This CDR3 region has 15 residues. J gave up 0 bases and V 5 bases, and 2 bases lay outside the gene matches. Germline V gives CDR1 MDHEN, CDR2 SYDVKM. The CDR3 DNA reads as TGTGCCAGCAGTGAGACTAGCGGGAGCTCCTACGAGCAGTACTTC. Its protein product is CASSETSGSSYEQYF.

This chain links TRBV7-2 with TRBJ2-3, with unresolved D. CDR1 is SGHTA and CDR2 is FQGNSA in the germline V gene. The CDR3 has 13 amino acids. Trimming cost V 5 bases and J 4 bases, with 10 bases left between them. CDR3 nucleotides: TGTGCCAGCAGCCCAACTGGGGCAGATACGCAGTATTTT. Translation gives CASSPTGADTQYF.

CDR3 sequence reads: CASSYTGTGVPEQYF. The CDR3 bases are TGTGCCAGCAGTTACACCGGGACAGGGGTCCCCGAGCAGTACTTC. The chain couples TRBV6-5 to TRBJ2-7, with 10 nucleotides matching TRBD1. The CDR3 has 15 residues. CDR1 MNHEY and CDR2 SVGAGI come from the germline V gene. The V gene end was trimmed by 2 bases and the J gene end by 6 bases; junction bases not matched to a gene: 7.

V and J are TRBV5-6 and TRBJ2-6; 8 nucleotides agree with TRBD1. Germline V gene lookup returns CDR1 SGHDT and CDR2 YYEEEE. The V and J ends lost 3 bases and 1 base, in that order; junction bases with no gene match: 6. The CDR3 length is 17 residues. The CDR3 DNA sequence: TGTGCCAGCAGCTCAGGACAGGGCCCTTCTGGGGCCAACGTCCTGACTTTC. Protein: CASSSGQGPSGANVLTF. The variable domain in full, with the rest retrieved from reference TRBV5-6 and TRBJ2-6, is DAGVTQSPTHLIKTRGQQVTLRCSPKSGHDTVSWYQQALGQGPQFIFQYYEEEERQRGNFPDRFSGHQFPNYSSELNVNALLLGDSALYLCASSSGQGPSGANVLTFGAGSRLTVL.

In regard to this clone: Other nucleotide sequences in the sample specify the same CDR3. This chain connects TRBV14 to TRBJ2-5; D may be TRBD2 (6 bases). CDR1 is SGHDN and CDR2 is FVKESK in the germline V gene. Trimming removed 3 bases at V and 4 bases at J, with 6 bases between. This CDR3 has 12 amino acids. The CDR3 reads CASSQGGETQYF. The CDR3 nucleotides read TGTGCCAGCAGCCAGGGGGGAGAGACCCAGTACTTC.

This rearrangement joins TRBV4-1 to TRBJ2-1, with a possible D match to TRBD2 (6 bases). V lost 4 bases, J lost 4 bases, and 14 bases lay in between. CDR3 length: 15 residues. Germline V gives CDR1 MGHRA, CDR2 YSYEKL. The CDR3 region is CASSLRLAWYNEQFF. CDR3 nucleotides: TGCGCCAGCAGCCTCCGGCTAGCGTGGTACAATGAGCAGTTCTTC.

This clone was observed a few times. Other DNA sequences within the sample encode an identical CDR3. The chain carries TRBV9 and TRBJ2-2, with D perhaps TRBD1 (5 bases). Germline V gene data show CDR1 as SGDLS and CDR2 as YYNGEE. V was pared by 0 bases and J by 6 bases, with 6 bases between. CDR3 length: 13 residues. CDR3: CASSVVGAGELFF. CDR3 nucleotides: TGTGCCAGCAGCGTAGTAGGGGCCGGGGAGCTGTTTTTT.

The chain combines TRBV2 with TRBJ2-7, with D possibly matching TRBD2 (5 bases). V was cut by 8 bases and J by 4 bases, with 9 bases left in between. CDR1 is SNHLY, CDR2 FYNNEI, per germline. This CDR3 contains 11 residues. In DNA form, the CDR3 reads TGTGCCAGCGGCGGACTTTACGAGCAGTACTTC. Encoded protein: CASGGLYEQYF.

The chain links TRBV5-4 to TRBJ2-1; maybe TRBD2 (5 bases). The V end lost 5 bases, the J end lost 5 bases, and 11 bases lay between the germline ends. Germline V lookup: CDR1 SGHNT, CDR2 YYREEE (reference sequence). The CDR3 is 13 amino acids. This chain's CDR3 is CASSLALDNEQFF. CDR3 nucleotides: TGTGCCAGCAGTCTAGCTCTCGACAATGAGCAGTTCTTC.

The rearrangement uses TRBV10-3 and TRBJ2-7; 8 bases map to TRBD1. Germline V lookup: CDR1 ENHRY, CDR2 SYGVKD. The CDR3 is 15 amino acids. Trimming at V came to 3 bases and at J to 5 bases, leaving 9 bases not matched to a gene. CDR3 loop: CAISDLTGDQNEQYF. The DNA of the CDR3 is TGTGCCATCAGTGACCTGACAGGGGACCAAAACGAGCAGTACTTC.

The chain carries TRBV11-1 and TRBJ2-7; D not resolved. From germline, CDR1 is SGHAT and CDR2 FQDESV (reference sequence). Between the trimmed V and J ends, which lost 0 bases and 7 bases, there was a span of 4 bases. The CDR3 has 11 residues. The CDR3 spells CASSLAGEQYF. The DNA of the CDR3 is TGTGCCAGCAGCTTAGCAGGGGAGCAGTACTTC.

The chain joins TRBV10-3 to TRBJ1-1; D is ambiguous. The CDR3 extends over 13 amino acids. The germline gives CDR1 ENHRY, CDR2 SYGVKD. The V end was cut by 11 bases, the J end by 6 bases, with 19 bases between. CDR3 coding DNA: TGTGCCGCTACGGACGGCGATTTACCTGAAGCTTTCTTT. Encoded protein: CAATDGDLPEAFF.

This clone was seen just once. This chain links TRBV5-1 with TRBJ2-3; 7 positions agree with TRBD1. Per germline, CDR1 SGHRS and CDR2 YFSETQ. The CDR3 covers 14 residues. V shed 6 bases, J shed 5 bases, and the junction held 9 bases outside the gene matches. CDR3 DNA sequence: TGCGCCAGCAAGACCCGACAGGGCATAGATACGCAGTATTTT. Its protein product is CASKTRQGIDTQYF.